The subject of this entry is one T cell receptor (beta chain). Its antigen is not yet known. Nothing much larger sits one base from this clone, and base qualities are not available. This entry comes from a study of cytomegalovirus exposure and HLA in healthy donors (dated by TCRdb to about 2017). About the investigation overall: According to a later analysis, the 120 validation repertoires were produced on the same platform as the 700 or so repertoires of the first cohort. The study combined high-throughput TCR immunosequencing, statistical association of individual TCRs with disease status, and machine learning to predict cytomegalovirus infection status. A separate validation cohort of some 130 different subjects was used in addition to the approximately 700-subject first cohort. The aim of the study was to test whether cataloging public T cell receptors could identify signatures of past pathogen exposure.

The donors were included in the validation cohort of approximately 130 subjects, a group kept apart from the roughly 690-subject first cohort. Trimming takes 2 bases from V and 0 bases from J, and the germline ends sit 5 bases apart. CDR1 is given as SEHNR and CDR2 as FQNEAQ, both from the germline V gene (reference sequence). The CDR3 runs 14 residues from the cysteine to the phenylalanine. Only CDR3 DNA is held: 42 bases, read in frame from base 1. The research as a whole found: In a later analysis, TCRs clustered in the first cohort were found to also tend to co-occur in the 110 or so validation repertoires, with approximately 94% of cluster scores above 0. A total of roughly 160 TCR beta chains were listed by the study as associated with cytomegalovirus. The authors suggested that the approach could potentially be generalized to other disease states and immunological phenotypes. The classifier was reported to diagnose cytomegalovirus status with high specificity and sensitivity in both the original and validation cohorts. Most TCR sequences were observed very rarely across donors, whereas some public TCRs were present in many individuals. A few of the identified cytomegalovirus-associated TCR beta chains were confirmed in vitro to be specific for cytomegalovirus antigens. A later analysis lacked HLA typing for the validation cohort, so it scored co-occurrence in that cohort across all 130 or so repertoires.

The library came from the immunoSEQ multiplex PCR assay. Under the source paper's analysis protocol: A statistical classification framework was built for diagnosing cytomegalovirus status from the catalog of TCR beta chain sequences. Entries here come from immuneACCESS through TCRdb and include only in-frame sequences with V and J called. Some clones fail to appear in such tables; in the studies checked, an unresolved V gene covers under half of the shortfall, and the cause of the remainder is unknown. V, J and clone size reflect that table, while D and trimming were determined from the DNA. This sample comprises fewer than 75,000 clones, approximately 95% of them detected only once. Less than 4% of the sample is held by the ten biggest clonotypes.

The clonotype originates from a man aged 18 to 29 in good health and CMV-seronegative. The rearranged chain carries TRBV7-9 and TRBJ1-3, with the D gene too uncertain to name. The sequencing sample was made of PBMCs. The nucleotide sequence reads TGTGCCAGCAGCTTAACTAACTCTGGAAACACCATATATTTT. It translates as CASSLTNSGNTIYF.